Listed below are T cell receptor beta chains from one sample, sequenced in a study of cytomegalovirus exposure and HLA in healthy donors. TCRdb's copy holds only in-frame clones and misses some; the assay was immunoSEQ multiplex PCR. The sample records about 110,000 clones, around 81% being singletons. Source material: PBMCs. The receptors derive from a woman in her twenties or thirties in good health and CMV-seronegative. Both conserved end residues are part of each CDR3. The D gene is left open where the match is weak. The size field is filled for only some rows; it gives once, few, many or a size class.

V gene	clone size	D gene	J gene	CDR3 protein	CDR3 DNA
TRBV29-1	once	TRBD2	TRBJ2-1	CSVREWDNEQFF	TGCAGCGTGCGGGAGTGGGACAATGAGCAGTTCTTC
TRBV7-6	NA	TRBD2	TRBJ2-5	CASSLELAGGETQYF	TGTGCCAGCAGCTTAGAACTAGCGGGAGGGGAGACCCAGTACTTC
TRBV28	NA	NA	TRBJ2-5	CASSPLDRSRTETQYF	TGTGCCAGCAGTCCACTCGACAGATCCCGGACAGAGACCCAGTACTTC
TRBV5-6	NA	TRBD1	TRBJ2-7	CASSLVGTGSYEQYF	TGTGCCAGCAGCTTGGTAGGGACAGGGTCCTACGAGCAGTACTTC
TRBV7-2	NA	TRBD2	TRBJ2-1	CASSLVGGATNEQFF	TGTGCCAGCAGCTTAGTCGGGGGGGCGACAAATGAGCAGTTCTTC
TRBV19	few	TRBD1	TRBJ2-7	CASSTGGYSYEQYF	TGTGCCAGTAGTACAGGGGGCTACTCCTACGAGCAGTACTTC
TRBV5-4	NA	TRBD2	TRBJ2-1	CASSLAVGGRANEQFF	TGTGCCAGCAGCTTGGCCGTCGGCGGGAGGGCCAATGAGCAGTTCTTC
TRBV9	NA	NA	TRBJ1-4	CASSVDAGTNEKLFF	TGTGCCAGCAGCGTAGATGCGGGAACTAATGAAAAACTGTTTTTT
TRBV6-5	NA	NA	TRBJ2-5	CASSYQDNQETQYF	TGTGCCAGCAGTTACCAGGACAACCAAGAGACCCAGTACTTC
TRBV5-6	NA	NA	TRBJ2-2	CASSLLGTGLNTGELFF	TGTGCCAGCAGCTTGTTGGGCACAGGTTTGAACACCGGGGAGCTGTTTTTT
TRBV2	once	NA	TRBJ1-2	CASRGGGENYGYTF	TGTGCCAGCAGGGGTGGGGGGGAGAACTATGGCTACACCTTC
TRBV7-2	NA	TRBD1	TRBJ2-2	CASSYGRGSGELFF	TGTGCCAGCAGCTATGGCAGGGGGTCCGGGGAGCTGTTTTTT
TRBV7-8	NA	NA	TRBJ2-7	CASSDPAETYKQYF	TGTGCCAGCAGCGACCCGGCGGAGACCTACAAGCAGTACTTC
TRBV5-4	NA	TRBD2	TRBJ2-1	CASSISGRVNNEQFF	TGTGCCAGCAGCATTAGCGGGAGGGTGAACAATGAGCAGTTCTTC
TRBV18	NA	TRBD1	TRBJ1-4	CASSLQRGTGAGGEKLFF	TGTGCCAGCTCTCTACAACGGGGGACAGGGGCAGGAGGTGAAAAACTGTTTTTT
TRBV28	few	TRBD1	TRBJ1-2	CASSRRGLDYGYTF	TGTGCCAGCAGCCGCAGGGGGCTCGACTATGGCTACACCTTC
TRBV28	NA	TRBD2	TRBJ2-5	CASSQAGLAGEETQYF	TGTGCCAGCAGTCAGGCGGGACTAGCGGGAGAGGAGACCCAGTACTTC
TRBV6-1	NA	TRBD1	TRBJ1-3	CASSGRRFGQGSGNTIYF	TGTGCCAGCAGTGGACGCCGATTTGGACAGGGCTCTGGAAACACCATATATTTT
TRBV5-3	NA	TRBD2	TRBJ2-7	CARSWGTSGFYEQYF	TGTGCCAGAAGCTGGGGGACTAGCGGATTCTACGAGCAGTACTTC
TRBV25-1	NA	NA	TRBJ1-4	CASSAFVRGSEKLFF	TGTGCCAGCAGTGCCTTCGTACGGGGGAGTGAAAAACTGTTTTTT
TRBV9	NA	NA	TRBJ2-7	CASSPLQGSYEQYF	TGTGCCAGCAGCCCCCTCCAGGGTTCCTACGAGCAGTACTTC
TRBV10-3	NA	NA	TRBJ1-5	CAISESAGIANQPQHF	TGTGCCATCAGTGAGTCAGCAGGGATAGCTAATCAGCCCCAGCATTTT
TRBV5-4	NA	NA	TRBJ1-1	CASSLQGNTEAFF	TGTGCCAGCAGCTTACAGGGGAACACTGAAGCTTTCTTT